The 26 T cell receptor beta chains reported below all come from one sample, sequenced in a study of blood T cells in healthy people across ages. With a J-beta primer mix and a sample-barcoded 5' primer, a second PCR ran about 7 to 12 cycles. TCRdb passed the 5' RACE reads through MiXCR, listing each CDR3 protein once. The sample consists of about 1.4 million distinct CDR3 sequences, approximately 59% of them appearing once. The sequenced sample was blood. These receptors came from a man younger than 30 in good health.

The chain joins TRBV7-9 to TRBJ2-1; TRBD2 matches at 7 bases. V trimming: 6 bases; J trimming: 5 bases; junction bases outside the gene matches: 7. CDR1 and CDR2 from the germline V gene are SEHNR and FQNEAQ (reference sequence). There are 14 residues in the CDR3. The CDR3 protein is CASSLADLNNEQFF. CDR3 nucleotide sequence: TGTGCCAGCAGTCTAGCGGACCTCAACAATGAGCAGTTCTTC.

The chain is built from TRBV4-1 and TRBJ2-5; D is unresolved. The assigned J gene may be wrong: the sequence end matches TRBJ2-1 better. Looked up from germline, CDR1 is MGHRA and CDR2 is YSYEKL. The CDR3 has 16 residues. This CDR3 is CASSQVGPPTQETQFF. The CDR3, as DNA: TGCGCCAGCAGCCAAGTTGGACCCCCTACCCAAGAGACCCAGTTCTTC.

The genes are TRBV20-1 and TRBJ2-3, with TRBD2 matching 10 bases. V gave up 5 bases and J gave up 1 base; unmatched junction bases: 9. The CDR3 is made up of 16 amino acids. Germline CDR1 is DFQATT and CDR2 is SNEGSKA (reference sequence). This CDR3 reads CSAGTSGISGTDTQYF. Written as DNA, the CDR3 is TGCAGTGCTGGAACTAGCGGGATATCGGGCACAGATACGCAGTATTTT.

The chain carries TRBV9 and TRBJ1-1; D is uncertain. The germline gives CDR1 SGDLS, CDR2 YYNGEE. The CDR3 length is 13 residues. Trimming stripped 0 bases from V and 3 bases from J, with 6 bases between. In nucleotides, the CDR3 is TGTGCCAGCAGCGTAGAAGGGTACACTGAAGCTTTCTTT. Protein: CASSVEGYTEAFF.

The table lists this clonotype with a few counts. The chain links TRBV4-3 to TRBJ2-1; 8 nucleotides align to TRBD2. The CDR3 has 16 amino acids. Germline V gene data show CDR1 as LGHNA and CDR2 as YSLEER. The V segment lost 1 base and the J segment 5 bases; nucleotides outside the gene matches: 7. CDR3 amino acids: CASSQVPGLDNNEQFF. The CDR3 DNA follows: TGCGCCAGCAGCCAAGTTCCGGGACTAGACAACAATGAGCAGTTCTTC.

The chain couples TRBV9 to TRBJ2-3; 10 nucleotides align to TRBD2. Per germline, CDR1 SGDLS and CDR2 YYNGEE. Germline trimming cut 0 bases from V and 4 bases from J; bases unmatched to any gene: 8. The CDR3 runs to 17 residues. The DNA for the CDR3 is TGTGCCAGCAGCGTAGCTTGGGCTAGCGGGAGCTCAGATACGCAGTATTTT. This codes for CASSVAWASGSSDTQYF.

As DNA, the CDR3 is TGCAGTGCGAAAGACGGAAACTTGCATTCCTACGAGCAGTACTTC. Its protein is CSAKDGNLHSYEQYF. This chain joins TRBV20-1 and TRBJ2-7; D not resolved. Between the trimmed V and J ends, which lost 6 bases and 1 base, there was a span of 19 bases. Germline loops: CDR1 DFQATT, CDR2 SNEGSKA (reference sequence). The CDR3 has 15 residues.

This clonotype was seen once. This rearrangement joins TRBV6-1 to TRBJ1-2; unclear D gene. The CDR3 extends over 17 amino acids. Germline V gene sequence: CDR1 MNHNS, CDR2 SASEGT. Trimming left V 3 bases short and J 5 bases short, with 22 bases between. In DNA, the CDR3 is TGTGCCAGCAGTGAGTACAGTCGTTCCGCGTTCTCTTATGGCTACACCTTC. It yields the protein CASSEYSRSAFSYGYTF.

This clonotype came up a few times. CDR3 nucleotides: TGCAGCGTTGGGCGTGGCGGGGGTCTCTACAATGAGCAGTTCTTC. It encodes CSVGRGGGLYNEQFF. This chain uses TRBV29-1 with TRBJ2-1; TRBD2 agrees at 7 bases. J gave up 3 bases and V 4 bases, and 9 bases lay outside the gene matches. CDR3 length equals 15 residues. Germline-derived CDR1 and CDR2 are SQVTM and ANQGSEA.

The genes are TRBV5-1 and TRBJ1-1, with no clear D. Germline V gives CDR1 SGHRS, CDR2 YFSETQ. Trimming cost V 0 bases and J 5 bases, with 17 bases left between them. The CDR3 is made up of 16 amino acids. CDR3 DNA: TGCGCCAGCAGCTTGGCCCCTATTGGGGATGGGACTGAAGCTTTCTTT. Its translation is CASSLAPIGDGTEAFF.

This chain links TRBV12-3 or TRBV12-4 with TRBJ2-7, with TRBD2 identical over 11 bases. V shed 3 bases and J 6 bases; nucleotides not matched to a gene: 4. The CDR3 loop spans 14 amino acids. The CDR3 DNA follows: TGTGCCAGCAGTTTGGTGGGGACTAGCGGCGAGCAGTACTTC. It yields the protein CASSLVGTSGEQYF.

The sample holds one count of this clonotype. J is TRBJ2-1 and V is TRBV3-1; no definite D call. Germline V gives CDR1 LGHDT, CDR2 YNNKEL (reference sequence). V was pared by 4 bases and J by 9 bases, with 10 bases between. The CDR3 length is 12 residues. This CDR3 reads CASSPFNSEQFF. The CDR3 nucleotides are TGTGCCAGCAGCCCCTTTAATTCTGAGCAGTTCTTC.

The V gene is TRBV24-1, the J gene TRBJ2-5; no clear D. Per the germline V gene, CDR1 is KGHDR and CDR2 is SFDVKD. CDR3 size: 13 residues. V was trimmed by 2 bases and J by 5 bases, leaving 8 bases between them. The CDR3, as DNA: TGTGCCACCAGTGATTCCACGTCGGAGACCCAGTACTTC. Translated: CATSDSTSETQYF.

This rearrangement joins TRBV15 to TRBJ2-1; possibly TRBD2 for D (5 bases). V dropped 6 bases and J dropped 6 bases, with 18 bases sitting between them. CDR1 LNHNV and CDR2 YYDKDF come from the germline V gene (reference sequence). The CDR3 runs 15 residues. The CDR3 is CATSQGGSLSNEQFF. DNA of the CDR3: TGTGCCACCAGTCAAGGCGGGTCTTTGAGCAATGAGCAGTTCTTC.

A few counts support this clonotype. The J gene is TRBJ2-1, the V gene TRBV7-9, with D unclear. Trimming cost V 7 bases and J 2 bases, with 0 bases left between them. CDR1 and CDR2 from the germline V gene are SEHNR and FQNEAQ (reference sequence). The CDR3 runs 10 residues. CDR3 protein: CASTYNEQFF. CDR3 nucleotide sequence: TGTGCCAGCACCTACAATGAGCAGTTCTTC.

CDR3 DNA: TGTGCCATCAGTAAGACTAGCGTCAAGGAGCAGTTCTTC. Its protein is CAISKTSVKEQFF. J is TRBJ2-1 and V is TRBV10-3; 8 bases match TRBD2. V dropped 5 bases and J dropped 10; count of bases not matched to a gene: 7. The CDR3 length is 13 residues. Germline V CDR1 and CDR2: ENHRY, SYGVKD.

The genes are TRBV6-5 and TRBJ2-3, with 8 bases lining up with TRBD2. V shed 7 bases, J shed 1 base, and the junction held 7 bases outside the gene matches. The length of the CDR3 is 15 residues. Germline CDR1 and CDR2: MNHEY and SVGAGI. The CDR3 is CASKRPAGGTDTQYF. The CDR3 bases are TGTGCCAGCAAAAGGCCAGCGGGGGGCACAGATACGCAGTATTTT.

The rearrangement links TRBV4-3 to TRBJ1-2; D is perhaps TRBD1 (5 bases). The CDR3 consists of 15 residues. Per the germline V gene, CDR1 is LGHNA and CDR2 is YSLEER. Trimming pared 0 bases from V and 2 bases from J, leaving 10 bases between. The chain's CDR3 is CASSQDRRGNYGYTF. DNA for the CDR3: TGCGCCAGCAGCCAAGATCGAAGGGGAAACTATGGCTACACCTTC.

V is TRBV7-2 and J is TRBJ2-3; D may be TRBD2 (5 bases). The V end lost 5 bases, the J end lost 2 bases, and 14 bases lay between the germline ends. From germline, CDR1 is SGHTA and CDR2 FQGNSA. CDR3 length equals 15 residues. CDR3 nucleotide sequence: TGTGCCAGCAGCCCCCAGGCGGGCTACACAGATACGCAGTATTTT. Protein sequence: CASSPQAGYTDTQYF.

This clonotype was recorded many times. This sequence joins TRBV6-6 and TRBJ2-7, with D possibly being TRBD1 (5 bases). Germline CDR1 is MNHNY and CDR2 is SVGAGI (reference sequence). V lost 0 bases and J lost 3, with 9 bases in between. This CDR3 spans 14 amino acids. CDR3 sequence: CASSYSGQGYEQYF. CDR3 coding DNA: TGTGCCAGCAGTTACTCGGGGCAAGGCTACGAGCAGTACTTC.

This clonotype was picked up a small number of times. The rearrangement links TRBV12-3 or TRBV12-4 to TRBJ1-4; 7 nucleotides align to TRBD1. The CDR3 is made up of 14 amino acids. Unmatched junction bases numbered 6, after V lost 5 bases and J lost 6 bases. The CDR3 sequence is CASSLRQGDEKLFF. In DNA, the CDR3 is TGTGCCAGCAGTCTTCGACAGGGTGATGAAAAACTGTTTTTT.

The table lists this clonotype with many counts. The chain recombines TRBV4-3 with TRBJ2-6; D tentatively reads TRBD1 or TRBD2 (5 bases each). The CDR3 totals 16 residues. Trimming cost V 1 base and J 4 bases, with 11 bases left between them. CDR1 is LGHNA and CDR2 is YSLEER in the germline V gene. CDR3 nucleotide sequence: TGCGCCAGCAGCCAAGCGGCAGGGAGAGGGGCCAACGTCCTGACTTTC. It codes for CASSQAAGRGANVLTF.

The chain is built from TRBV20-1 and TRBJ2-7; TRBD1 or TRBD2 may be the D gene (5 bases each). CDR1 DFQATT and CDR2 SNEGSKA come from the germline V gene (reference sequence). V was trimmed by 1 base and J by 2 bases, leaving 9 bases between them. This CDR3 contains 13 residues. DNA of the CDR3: TGCAGTGCTAGAGGGGGGAGCACCTACGAGCAGTACTTC. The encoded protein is CSARGGSTYEQYF.

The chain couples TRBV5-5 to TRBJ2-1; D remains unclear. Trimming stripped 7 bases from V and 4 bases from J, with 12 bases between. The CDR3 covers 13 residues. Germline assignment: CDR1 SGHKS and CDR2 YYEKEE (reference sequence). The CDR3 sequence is CASPPQGYNEQFF. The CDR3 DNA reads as TGTGCCAGCCCACCGCAAGGGTACAATGAGCAGTTCTTC. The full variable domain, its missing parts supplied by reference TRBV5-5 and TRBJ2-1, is DAGVTQSPTHLIKTRGQQVTLRCSPISGHKSVSWYQQVLGQGPQFIFQYYEKEERGRGNFPDRFSARQFPNYSSELNVNALLLGDSALYLCASPPQGYNEQFFGPGTRLTVL.

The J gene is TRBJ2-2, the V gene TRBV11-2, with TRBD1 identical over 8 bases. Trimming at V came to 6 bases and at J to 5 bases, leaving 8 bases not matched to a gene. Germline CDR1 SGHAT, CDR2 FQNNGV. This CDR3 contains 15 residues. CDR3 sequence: CASSRTGGSTGELFF. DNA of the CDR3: TGTGCCAGCAGTCGTACAGGGGGGTCAACCGGGGAGCTGTTTTTT.

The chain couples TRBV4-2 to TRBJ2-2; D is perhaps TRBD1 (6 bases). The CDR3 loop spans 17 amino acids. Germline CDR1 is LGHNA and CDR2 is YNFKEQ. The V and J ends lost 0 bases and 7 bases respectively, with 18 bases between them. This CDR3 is CASSQDELRQVRGELFF. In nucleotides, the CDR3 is TGTGCCAGCAGCCAAGATGAATTAAGACAGGTCCGCGGGGAGCTGTTTTTT.